This passage covers 2 T cell receptor beta chains from one sample sequenced in a study of CDR3 diversity in severe acne. Via MiXCR, TCRdb re-called the PCR reads, giving one row per CDR3 protein. The table records more than 85,000 distinct CDR3 sequences, under 55% of them present only once. The sequenced sample was blood. All receptors come from a male donor with severe acne vulgaris.

In this sample, this clonotype turned up a few times. The DNA is omitted, as the CDR3 cannot be located on it reliably, and the CDR3 follows TCRdb's listing. The chain employs TRBV11-2 and TRBJ2-2; whether TRBD1, the table's D call, matches the DNA was not checked. CDR1 and CDR2 (germline): SGHAT, FQNNGV. Including both end residues, the CDR3 is 16 amino acids long. Here the CDR3 reads CASSLDRAFGAGELFF.

Turning to this clonotype: A much larger clone sits a single nucleotide away, making a read error possible. The V gene is TRBV6-2 or TRBV6-3, the J gene TRBJ2-1, with TRBD2 matching 13 bases. This CDR3 region has 15 residues. Per the germline V gene, CDR1 is MNHEY and CDR2 is SVGEGT. The CDR3 nucleotides are TGTGCCAGCGGTTACCCCACTAGCGGGAGGGCCCAGCAGTTCTTC. Translating it yields CASGYPTSGRAQQFF.